The 10 T cell receptor beta chains below were found in one sample sequenced in a study of cytomegalovirus exposure and HLA in healthy donors. Sequenced by immunoSEQ multiplex PCR; TCRdb stores in-frame clones only, minus some. The sample includes approximately 280,000 clones, over 75% seen only once; the top ten take over 0.85%. Sequencing was done on a sample of PBMCs. Receptors were obtained from a woman younger than 35 in good health and CMV-seronegative.

The gene calls are TRBV19 and TRBJ1-3; unclear D gene. The V gene lost 9 bases and the J gene lost 3 bases, with 12 bases spanning the gap. Looked up from germline, CDR1 is LNHDA and CDR2 is SQIVND (reference sequence). The length of the CDR3 is 13 residues. CDR3 in amino acids: CASRWRNGNTIYF. In nucleotides, the CDR3 is TGTGCCAGCCGTTGGAGGAATGGAAACACCATATATTTT.

The chain is built from TRBV5-4 and TRBJ1-1, with D perhaps TRBD1 (6 bases). This CDR3 contains 14 residues. Germline V gene data show CDR1 as SGHNT and CDR2 as YYREEE (reference sequence). Trimming took off 6 bases at V and 4 bases at J, with 16 bases between the two ends. The CDR3 DNA follows: TGTGCCAGCAAGACTGGGGGGGGCGTCACTGAAGCTTTCTTT. Its translation: CASKTGGGVTEAFF.

V usage is TRBV9 and J usage is TRBJ1-1; D may be TRBD1 (6 bases). The CDR3 covers 16 residues. Trimming removed 3 bases from V and 8 bases from J, with 23 bases in between. The V gene's germline CDR1 is SGDLS and CDR2 YYNGEE. The CDR3 loop reads CASSAGNLGTDREAFF. For the CDR3, the DNA is TGTGCCAGCAGCGCAGGGAATCTGGGGACGGACAGAGAAGCTTTCTTT.

This chain joins TRBV28 and TRBJ1-3; D is uncertain. Trimming cost V 5 bases and J 7 bases, with 15 bases left between them. The CDR3 has 14 residues. Germline lookup yields CDR1 MDHEN and CDR2 SYDVKM. This chain's CDR3 is CASSGGGLRNTIYF. The CDR3 DNA sequence: TGTGCCAGCAGTGGCGGCGGCCTTAGGAACACCATATATTTT.

In this sample, this clone turned up many times. The gene calls are TRBV20-1 and TRBJ2-7; no clear D gene. The ends were cut back, 0 bases at V and 6 bases at J, with 6 bases in the middle. This CDR3 comprises 11 residues. CDR1 and CDR2 from the germline V gene are DFQATT and SNEGSKA (reference sequence). For the CDR3, the DNA is TGCAGTGCTAGAGATTCCCTCGAGCAGTACTTC. Protein product: CSARDSLEQYF.

The chain employs TRBV6-1 and TRBJ2-7; 10 bases agree with TRBD2. CDR1 is MNHNS and CDR2 is SASEGT in the germline V gene. V was clipped by 9 bases and J by 3 bases; unmatched bases: 5. The CDR3 sequence is 13 residues long. CDR3 region: CASGLADNYEQYF. The CDR3 DNA follows: TGTGCCAGTGGACTAGCGGATAACTACGAGCAGTACTTC.

This chain uses TRBV14 with TRBJ2-7, with TRBD2 identical over 9 bases. J was trimmed by 1 base and V by 1 base; bases with no gene match: 11. Germline lookup yields CDR1 SGHDN and CDR2 FVKESK. The CDR3 runs 18 residues. CDR3 residues: CASSQGVPGLAQSYEQYF. The CDR3 bases are TGTGCCAGCAGCCAAGGAGTCCCGGGACTAGCACAGTCCTACGAGCAGTACTTC.

This chain uses TRBV27 with TRBJ1-4; TRBD1 might be the D (6 bases). Germline V gene lookup returns CDR1 MNHEY and CDR2 SMNVEV (reference sequence). V was clipped by 6 bases and J by 3 bases, with 17 bases between them. CDR3 size: 16 residues. CDR3 DNA: TGTGCCAGCAGGCGTAAACCGGGACACGCTAATGAAAAACTGTTTTTT. Protein sequence: CASRRKPGHANEKLFF.

This clone was observed a single time. This chain uses TRBV10-3 with TRBJ1-1; 11 bases fit TRBD1. This CDR3 has 15 residues. The germline gives CDR1 ENHRY, CDR2 SYGVKD. The J segment lost 5 bases and the V segment lost 10 bases, leaving 12 bases of the junction unmatched. The CDR3 sequence is CATKRTGGDWTEAFF. The CDR3 DNA follows: TGTGCCACCAAGCGGACAGGGGGCGATTGGACTGAAGCTTTCTTT.

The chain links TRBV30 to TRBJ2-5, with TRBD2 matching over 15 bases. The CDR3 has 15 residues. Germline V gives CDR1 GTSNPN, CDR2 SVGIG (reference sequence). After removal of 2 bases from V and 7 bases from J, the junction contained 5 bases not matched to a gene. CDR3 amino acids: CAWSNGLAGGPTQYF. The CDR3 DNA sequence: TGTGCCTGGAGTAACGGACTAGCGGGAGGGCCGACCCAGTACTTC.